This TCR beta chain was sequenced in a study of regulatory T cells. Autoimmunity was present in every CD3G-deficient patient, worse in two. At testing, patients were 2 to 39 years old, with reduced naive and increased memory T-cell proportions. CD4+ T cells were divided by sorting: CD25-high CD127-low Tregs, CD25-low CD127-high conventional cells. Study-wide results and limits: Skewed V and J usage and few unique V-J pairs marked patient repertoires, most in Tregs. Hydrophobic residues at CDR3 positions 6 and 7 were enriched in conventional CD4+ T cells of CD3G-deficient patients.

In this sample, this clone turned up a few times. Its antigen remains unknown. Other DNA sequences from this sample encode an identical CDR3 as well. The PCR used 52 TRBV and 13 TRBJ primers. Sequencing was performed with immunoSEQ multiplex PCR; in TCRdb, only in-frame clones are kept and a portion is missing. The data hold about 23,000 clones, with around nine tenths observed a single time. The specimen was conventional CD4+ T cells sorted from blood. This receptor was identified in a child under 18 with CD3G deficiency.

The CDR3 is CASSRRRNTEAFF. CDR3 in DNA: TGTGCCAGTAGTAGGAGGAGGAACACTGAAGCTTTCTTT. The chain links TRBV19 to TRBJ1-1, with D unclear. V lost 4 bases and J lost 1, with 7 bases in between. This CDR3 has 13 amino acids. CDR1 is LNHDA and CDR2 is SQIVND in the germline V gene (reference sequence). The whole variable domain, filled in from reference TRBV19 and TRBJ1-1, reads DGGITQSPKYLFRKEGQNVTLSCEQNLNHDAMYWYRQDPGQGLRLIYYSQIVNDFQKGDIAEGYSVSREKKESFPLTVTSAQKNPTAFYLCASSRRRNTEAFFGQGTRLTVV.